Below, 18 T cell receptor beta chains from the same sample are listed, as sequenced in a study of control samples from healthy donors and cancer patients. The assay was immunoSEQ multiplex PCR, and TCRdb's table has in-frame clones only and misses some. This table has 150,000 to 200,000 clones, approximately 90% appearing once. Material: blood. The source of these receptors is a man aged 30 to 39 in good health.

DNA for the CDR3: TGTGCCAGCAGCTTAGTTGGGGACCAGCCCCAGCATTTT. Encoded protein: CASSLVGDQPQHF. The chain recombines TRBV7-9 with TRBJ1-5; D is possibly TRBD1 (5 bases). CDR1 is SEHNR and CDR2 is FQNEAQ in the germline V gene (reference sequence). Trimming pared 1 base from V and 7 bases from J, leaving 8 bases between. The CDR3 extends over 13 amino acids.

The rearrangement joins TRBV29-1 to TRBJ2-3, with TRBD2 identical over 11 bases. V lost 4 bases, J lost 3 bases, and 3 bases stayed unmatched. The CDR3 is made up of 14 amino acids. Looked up from germline, CDR1 is SQVTM and CDR2 is ANQGSEA. CDR3 in DNA: TGCAGCGTTGTAGCGGGAGGGAGGACAGATACGCAGTATTTT. This sequence encodes CSVVAGGRTDTQYF.

This CDR3 is CASKATDRAYEQYF. CDR3 in DNA: TGTGCCAGCAAAGCTACGGACAGGGCCTACGAGCAGTACTTC. The rearrangement joins TRBV28 to TRBJ2-7, with TRBD1 matching over 8 bases. V trimming: 7 bases; J trimming: 2 bases; junction bases outside the gene matches: 7. The CDR3 runs 14 residues. Germline CDR1 reads MDHEN; CDR2 reads SYDVKM.

The gene calls are TRBV4-1 and TRBJ1-4; D gene ambiguous. The length of the CDR3 is 14 residues. The germline V gene encodes CDR1 MGHRA and CDR2 YSYEKL. With 1 base removed from V and 5 bases from J, the gap between germline ends came to 8 bases. Written as DNA, the CDR3 is TGCGCCAGCAGCCAAGGCATCGAAAATGAAAAACTGTTTTTT. It codes for CASSQGIENEKLFF.

The CDR3 region is CASSRGPGANVLTF. In nucleotides, the CDR3 is TGTGCCAGCAGTCGCGGGCCTGGGGCCAACGTCCTGACTTTC. The chain has TRBV6-6 and TRBJ2-6; D perhaps matches TRBD2 (5 bases). Germline CDR1 reads MNHNY; CDR2 reads SVGAGI (reference sequence). V gave up 5 bases and J gave up 2 bases, with 7 bases separating them. The CDR3 is 14 amino acids.

CDR3 nucleotides: TGTGCCAGCCGAGACAGGGGAGAGACCCAGTACTTC. Protein: CASRDRGETQYF. The rearrangement links TRBV2 to TRBJ2-5; 8 bases are shared with TRBD1. The CDR3 covers 12 residues. The trim removed 8 bases at V and 4 bases at J, leaving 3 bases unmatched. CDR1 and CDR2 from the germline V gene are SNHLY and FYNNEI.

V gene TRBV7-2 combines with J gene TRBJ2-1; D gene uncertain. Trimming removed 1 base at V and 0 bases at J, with 10 bases between. CDR3 size: 16 residues. Germline-derived CDR1 and CDR2 are SGHTA and FQGNSA. The chain's CDR3 is CASSLDRASSYNEQFF. The CDR3 nucleotides are TGTGCCAGCAGCTTAGATAGGGCGAGCTCCTACAATGAGCAGTTCTTC.

The chain joins TRBV4-2 to TRBJ1-1; 9 bases are a match to TRBD1. Per the germline V gene, CDR1 is LGHNA and CDR2 is YNFKEQ. CDR3 size: 14 residues. The J segment lost 7 bases and the V segment lost 4 bases, leaving 7 bases of the junction unmatched. CDR3 in amino acids: CASSLLQGAVEAFF. Written as DNA, the CDR3 is TGTGCCAGCAGCCTATTACAGGGGGCCGTTGAAGCTTTCTTT.

The chain has TRBV9 and TRBJ1-6; a possible D gene is TRBD1 (5 bases). Germline loops: CDR1 SGDLS, CDR2 YYNGEE. Trimming shortened V by 4 bases and J by 11 bases, and 16 bases separated the two germline ends. CDR3 length equals 14 residues. The CDR3 coding sequence is TGTGCCAGCAGCAGAGACAGCGTCATAACACCCCTCCACTTT. This encodes CASSRDSVITPLHF. The variable domain in full, completed from reference TRBV9 and TRBJ1-6, reads DSGVTQTPKHLITATGQRVTLRCSPRSGDLSVYWYQQSLDQGLQFLIQYYNGEERAKGNILERFSAQQFPDLHSELNLSSLELGDSALYFCASSRDSVITPLHFGNGTRLTVT.

J is TRBJ1-1 and V is TRBV11-3, with D hard to call. The CDR3 covers 15 residues. Germline loops: CDR1 SGHNT, CDR2 YENEEA. V gave up 0 bases and J gave up 5 bases, with 13 bases separating them. The CDR3 here is CASSLEGSGVTEAFF. CDR3 DNA: TGTGCCAGCAGCTTAGAAGGGAGTGGGGTGACTGAAGCTTTCTTT.

The chain couples TRBV28 to TRBJ2-4; D is perhaps TRBD1 (6 bases). The CDR3 runs 16 residues. Germline V lookup: CDR1 MDHEN, CDR2 SYDVKM. The V and J ends lost 1 base and 1 base respectively, with 11 bases between them. CDR3 amino acids: CASSLSGAKAKNIQYF. Here the CDR3 DNA reads TGTGCCAGCAGTTTATCAGGGGCGAAGGCCAAAAACATTCAGTACTTC.

This clone was detected once. The genes are TRBV11-2 and TRBJ1-4; D is possibly TRBD1 (5 bases). Per the germline V gene, CDR1 is SGHAT and CDR2 is FQNNGV. This CDR3 contains 13 residues. V was shortened by 1 base and J by 10 bases, with 10 bases between the two germline ends. The CDR3 region is CASSLAHGGKLFF. Here the CDR3 DNA reads TGTGCCAGCAGCTTAGCCCACGGGGGAAAACTGTTTTTT.

This sequence joins TRBV7-3 and TRBJ2-1; 7 nucleotides align to TRBD1. The length of the CDR3 is 16 residues. The V and J ends lost 5 bases and 9 bases, in that order; junction bases with no gene match: 16. CDR1 is SGHTA and CDR2 is FQGTGA in the germline V gene. The CDR3 protein is CASSPEGARWRSEQFF. The CDR3 region has the DNA TGTGCCAGCAGCCCAGAGGGGGCTAGGTGGAGGAGTGAGCAGTTCTTC.

V and J are TRBV7-9 and TRBJ2-3, with 7 bases lining up with TRBD1. The germline V gene encodes CDR1 SEHNR and CDR2 FQNEAQ (reference sequence). After removal of 4 bases from V and 2 bases from J, the junction contained 9 bases not matched to a gene. CDR3 length: 16 amino acids. CDR3 sequence: CASSSRGQIVTDTQYF. CDR3 nucleotides: TGTGCCAGCAGCTCCCGGGGACAGATCGTCACAGATACGCAGTATTTT.

This clone was counted a single time. The chain couples TRBV7-3 to TRBJ2-5, with D possibly being TRBD1 (6 bases). This CDR3 is built from 13 residues. In germline, CDR1 is SGHTA, CDR2 FQGTGA. V shed 3 bases and J shed 7 bases, with 12 bases lying between them. The CDR3 coding sequence is TGTGCCAGCAGCTTGGGGGCGCAGGGGACCCAGTACTTC. This codes for CASSLGAQGTQYF.

The chain couples TRBV27 to TRBJ2-5; 8 bases map to TRBD2. V was clipped by 6 bases and J by 7 bases; unmatched bases: 13. Germline CDR1 reads MNHEY; CDR2 reads SMNVEV (reference sequence). The CDR3 consists of 15 residues. CDR3 amino acids: CASSIQGLELGTQYF. DNA of the CDR3: TGTGCCAGCAGCATCCAGGGACTAGAGCTAGGGACCCAGTACTTC.

The chain employs TRBV18 and TRBJ1-5; D perhaps matches TRBD1 (5 bases). The CDR3 totals 13 residues. Germline CDR1 is KGHSH and CDR2 is LQKENI. V lost 2 bases, J lost 8 bases, and 10 bases lay in between. CDR3 sequence reads: CASSPMGGEPQHF. CDR3 DNA sequence: TGTGCCAGCTCACCAATGGGGGGTGAGCCCCAGCATTTT.

This sequence joins TRBV3-1 (or the pseudogene TRBV3-2) and TRBJ1-5; TRBD1 might be the D (6 bases). CDR1 and CDR2 (germline): LGHDT, YNNKEL (reference sequence). The CDR3 covers 12 residues. V dropped 6 bases and J dropped 6 bases, with 9 bases sitting between them. DNA of the CDR3: TGTGCCAGCAGTCGAGGGGGTCAGCCCCAGCATTTT. Its translation: CASSRGGQPQHF.